Presented here are 29 T cell receptor beta chains from one specimen sequenced in a study of spatial heterogeneity in lung cancer. From the 5' RACE reads, TCRdb called clonotypes with MiXCR, one entry per CDR3 protein. The sample contains about 38,000 distinct CDR3 sequences, around 5.8% of which appear only once. The time point: sample taken at primary tumor resection. Whole RNA, which was extracted from tumor, nontumor lung tissue or frozen PBMC, was sequenced without any cell sorting. The input for sequencing was PBMCs, taken at surgery. Receptors originate from a male donor with early-stage non-small cell lung cancer.

This clonotype came up many times. The chain has TRBV28 and TRBJ1-5, with a tentative D call TRBD1 (5 bases). This CDR3 comprises 19 residues. V was trimmed by 5 bases and J by 0 bases, leaving 23 bases between them. Per germline, CDR1 MDHEN and CDR2 SYDVKM. CDR3 DNA: TGTGCCAGCAGTAAGTTTATGAGTACCAGGGCCAGTAGCAATCAGCCCCAGCATTTT. Translation gives CASSKFMSTRASSNQPQHF.

This clonotype appeared a few times. This chain links TRBV4-2 with TRBJ2-3; 12 bases line up with TRBD2. V lost 1 base, J lost 4 bases, and 15 bases stayed unmatched. Per the germline V gene, CDR1 is LGHNA and CDR2 is YNFKEQ. CDR3 length: 20 amino acids. The CDR3 reads CASSQAGLAGYVLRSDTQYF. In nucleotides, the CDR3 is TGTGCCAGCAGCCAAGCAGGACTAGCGGGATATGTGTTGAGGTCAGATACGCAGTATTTT.

At least ten counts were recorded for this clonotype. The chain recombines TRBV24-1 with TRBJ2-1; 7 bases line up with TRBD1. The CDR3 runs 16 residues. Germline lookup yields CDR1 KGHDR and CDR2 SFDVKD. After removal of 3 bases from V and 3 bases from J, the junction contained 7 bases not matched to a gene. CDR3 sequence (DNA): TGTGCCACCAGTGATAGTTCTGGGACAGTCTACAATGAGCAGTTCTTC. Translating it yields CATSDSSGTVYNEQFF.

In this sample, this clonotype turned up a few times. V usage is TRBV18 and J usage is TRBJ1-1; tentatively, D is TRBD1 (6 bases). CDR3 size: 16 residues. With 6 bases removed from V and 0 bases from J, the gap between germline ends came to 17 bases. Germline V CDR1 and CDR2: KGHSH, LQKENI. The CDR3 protein is CASSPGTPILNTEAFF. DNA of the CDR3: TGTGCCAGCTCGCCCGGGACACCGATCTTGAACACTGAAGCTTTCTTT.

This clonotype was observed many times. The rearrangement uses TRBV6-2 or TRBV6-3 and TRBJ2-7, with a weak D call TRBD1 (6 bases). The length of the CDR3 is 17 residues. Trimming pared 2 bases from V and 5 bases from J, leaving 22 bases between. Germline lookup yields CDR1 MNHEY and CDR2 SVGEGT. The CDR3 sequence is CASSYPRLDRRFDEQYF. CDR3 nucleotides: TGTGCCAGCAGTTACCCACGCCTAGACAGGAGGTTCGACGAGCAGTACTTC.

The rearrangement links TRBV3-1 to TRBJ2-5; TRBD2 agrees at 10 bases. CDR3 length equals 19 residues. J lost 1 base, V lost 2 bases, and 13 bases had no gene match. The V gene's germline CDR1 is LGHDT and CDR2 YNNKEL (reference sequence). The CDR3 bases are TGTGCCAGCAGCCAATATTTGAGCGCTAGCGGGGGACCCCAAGAGACCCAGTACTTC. It is translated as CASSQYLSASGGPQETQYF.

This clonotype was observed a few times. V usage is TRBV20-1 and J usage is TRBJ2-7; 9 bases are shared with TRBD2. Trimming cost V 6 bases and J 4 bases; bases outside gene matches: 16. The CDR3 length is 16 residues. The V gene's germline CDR1 is DFQATT and CDR2 SNEGSKA (reference sequence). Here the CDR3 reads CSAQPLGRGGDYEQYF. CDR3 nucleotide sequence: TGCAGTGCGCAACCCTTGGGGCGGGGGGGCGATTACGAGCAGTACTTC.

The J gene is TRBJ2-3, the V gene TRBV5-6; a weak D match, TRBD2 (6 bases). The V gene lost 4 bases and the J gene lost 3 bases, with 18 bases spanning the gap. The germline V gene encodes CDR1 SGHDT and CDR2 YYEEEE. The CDR3 sequence is 16 residues long. The CDR3 loop is CASSQNGGASTDTQYF. The DNA for the CDR3 is TGTGCCAGCAGCCAAAATGGAGGGGCATCGACAGATACGCAGTATTTT.

This clonotype was seen repeatedly, ten times or more. The chain combines TRBV12-3 or TRBV12-4 with TRBJ2-2; 8 nucleotides agree with TRBD2. J was trimmed by 3 bases and V by 0 bases; bases with no gene match: 3. The CDR3 has 16 residues. The CDR3 loop is CASSLASSGYTGELFF. The CDR3 DNA is TGTGCCAGCAGTTTAGCGTCTAGCGGGTACACCGGGGAGCTGTTTTTT.

At least ten counts were recorded for this clonotype. The chain carries TRBV7-9 and TRBJ1-2; D not certain. The CDR3 consists of 14 residues. CDR1 SEHNR and CDR2 FQNEAQ come from the germline V gene (reference sequence). Trimming removed 2 bases at V and 2 bases at J, with 9 bases between. CDR3 amino acids: CASSLLWENYGYTF. CDR3 nucleotides: TGTGCCAGCAGCTTATTATGGGAAAACTATGGCTACACCTTC.

Comment on this clonotype: This may be a read error, as it is one base from a much larger clone. V gene TRBV7-9 combines with J gene TRBJ1-1; D gene ambiguous. This CDR3 has 13 amino acids. CDR1 SEHNR and CDR2 FQNEAQ come from the germline V gene (reference sequence). This CDR3 reads CASEGGINTEAYF. The CDR3 DNA reads as TGTGCCAGCGAAGGAGGGATCAACACTGAAGCTTACTTT.

This clonotype was recorded at least ten times. V and J are TRBV10-3 and TRBJ1-2; a weak D match, TRBD1 (5 bases). The CDR3 is 13 residues long. V was trimmed by 8 bases and J by 4 bases, leaving 14 bases between them. CDR1 and CDR2 (germline): ENHRY, SYGVKD. In DNA, the CDR3 is TGTGCCATCGGGAGGGGTCCTCTCTATGGCTACACCTTC. As protein: CAIGRGPLYGYTF.

This clonotype turned up a few times. The V call is TRBV18, the J call TRBJ1-3, with D perhaps matching TRBD1 (5 bases). The length of the CDR3 is 16 residues. Germline CDR1 and CDR2: KGHSH and LQKENI. The germline V and J ends were trimmed by 3 bases and 4 bases, with 16 bases remaining between them. DNA for the CDR3: TGTGCCAGCTCACCCCCGGCGCGGGGCTTCGGAAACACCATATATTTT. Its translation is CASSPPARGFGNTIYF.

This clonotype has a count of ten or more. The chain carries TRBV3-1 and TRBJ2-6, with TRBD1 matching 7 bases. V shed 1 base, J shed 1 base, and the junction held 10 bases outside the gene matches. The length of the CDR3 is 19 residues. Looked up from germline, CDR1 is LGHDT and CDR2 is YNNKEL (reference sequence). The CDR3 loop reads CASSQVRGQSGSGANVLTF. The CDR3 DNA sequence: TGTGCCAGCAGCCAAGTCCGGGGACAGTCCGGGTCTGGGGCCAACGTCCTGACTTTC.

This clonotype was observed at least ten times. The chain joins TRBV20-1 to TRBJ1-3, with 9 bases that match TRBD1. This CDR3 region has 17 residues. The germline V gene has CDR1 DFQATT and CDR2 SNEGSKA (reference sequence). Germline trimming cut 5 bases from V and 0 bases from J; bases unmatched to any gene: 11. CDR3 nucleotides: TGCAGTGCTCGACAGGGGGGCATCGGTCGCTCTGGAAACACCATATATTTT. Its protein product is CSARQGGIGRSGNTIYF.

This clonotype came up many times. This chain uses TRBV4-1 with TRBJ2-1, with TRBD2 as a possible D gene (6 bases). The CDR3 is 14 residues long. Germline V gives CDR1 MGHRA, CDR2 YSYEKL. V lost 3 bases and J lost 6, with 12 bases in between. The CDR3 nucleotides are TGCGCCAGCAGCCACGGTTTCGGGAGCAATGAGCAGTTCTTC. Translated: CASSHGFGSNEQFF.

The rearrangement joins TRBV7-6 to TRBJ2-7; 7 bases agree with TRBD1. V lost 1 base to trimming and J lost 4 bases; unmatched junction nucleotides: 7. Germline CDR1 and CDR2: SGHVS and FNYEAQ. The CDR3 totals 15 residues. CDR3 in DNA: TGTGCCAGCAGCTTAGGCGCGACAGGGAAGTACGAGCAGTACTTC. This codes for CASSLGATGKYEQYF.

V and J are TRBV12-3 or TRBV12-4 and TRBJ1-5, with 11 bases fitting TRBD1. The ends lost 6 bases at V and 5 bases at J; junction bases unmatched: 3. The CDR3 totals 14 residues. The CDR3 loop is CASRPGQGDQPQHF. CDR3 nucleotides: TGTGCCAGCAGACCGGGACAGGGGGATCAGCCCCAGCATTTT.

About this clonotype itself: A read error may explain this, as a much larger clone is one base away. The chain recombines TRBV6-5 with TRBJ1-2, with TRBD1 matching over 12 bases. This CDR3 spans 16 amino acids. Germline CDR1 reads MNHEY; CDR2 reads SVGAGI. CDR3 sequence (DNA): TGTGCCAGCAGTTACGGGACAGGGGGCTGGTATGATGGCTGCACCTTC. Translated: CASSYGTGGWYDGCTF.

The table lists this clonotype with many counts. The rearrangement joins TRBV30 to TRBJ1-5; D is unresolved. V was cut by 1 base and J by 2 bases, with 9 bases left in between. CDR3 size: 14 residues. The germline V gene has CDR1 GTSNPN and CDR2 SVGIG (reference sequence). In DNA, the CDR3 is TGTGCCTGGAGTGGAGGTGGAGGCAATCAGCCCCAGCATTTT. As protein: CAWSGGGGNQPQHF.

Only a few counts were recorded for this clonotype. The chain has TRBV7-9 and TRBJ2-7; D is perhaps TRBD2 (5 bases). This CDR3 has 15 amino acids. Trimming removed 4 bases from V and 4 bases from J, with 17 bases in between. Germline CDR1 reads SEHNR; CDR2 reads FQNEAQ (reference sequence). The CDR3 is CASSSALDPRYEQYF. CDR3 DNA sequence: TGTGCCAGCAGCTCCGCACTAGACCCCCGGTACGAGCAGTACTTC.

This clonotype was seen repeatedly, ten times or more. The J gene is TRBJ2-3, the V gene TRBV20-1; 8 nucleotides agree with TRBD2. With 0 bases clipped from V and 6 bases from J, the junction kept 8 bases outside the gene matches. The CDR3 runs 15 residues. The germline gives CDR1 DFQATT, CDR2 SNEGSKA (reference sequence). The CDR3 DNA sequence: TGCAGTGCTAGAGATCTACGGGGGGGCCGCGATACGCAGTATTTT. Translated: CSARDLRGGRDTQYF.

The chain is built from TRBV4-2 and TRBJ2-1; 11 nucleotides agree with TRBD2. CDR3 length: 20 amino acids. Trimming at V came to 4 bases and at J to 1 base, leaving 15 bases not matched to a gene. Germline V gene lookup returns CDR1 LGHNA and CDR2 YNFKEQ. The CDR3 bases are TGTGCCAGCAGCCTCGCCACGACTAGCGGGGAAACTTCGTCCTACAATGAGCAGTTCTTC. It codes for CASSLATTSGETSSYNEQFF.

This clonotype was counted ten times or more. The chain combines TRBV7-9 with TRBJ2-3; maybe TRBD1 (5 bases). Germline CDR1 SEHNR, CDR2 FQNEAQ (reference sequence). CDR3 length equals 14 residues. The V end was cut by 5 bases, the J end by 3 bases, with 12 bases between. The CDR3 loop is CASSPRVGTDTQYF. The CDR3 coding sequence is TGTGCCAGCAGCCCCAGGGTTGGGACAGATACGCAGTATTTT. The entire variable domain, with the rest obtained from reference TRBV7-9 and TRBJ2-3, is as follows: DTGVSQNPRHKITKRGQNVTFRCDPISEHNRLYWYRQTLGQGPEFLTYFQNEAQLEKSRLLSDRFSAERPKGSFSTLEIQRTEQGDSAMYLCASSPRVGTDTQYFGPGTRLTVL.

Ten or more counts support this clonotype. The chain employs TRBV6-6 and TRBJ2-7; the D gene is possibly TRBD1 (5 bases). V dropped 6 bases and J dropped 2 bases, with 14 bases sitting between them. The CDR3 extends over 14 amino acids. Per germline, CDR1 MNHNY and CDR2 SVGAGI (reference sequence). DNA for the CDR3: TGTGCCAGCAGGGCCCAGGGAACCCCCTACGAGCAGTACTTC. As protein: CASRAQGTPYEQYF.

In its sample, this clonotype was seen many times. The gene calls are TRBV12-3 or TRBV12-4 and TRBJ2-2; 9 bases are shared with TRBD1. The V gene end was trimmed by 10 bases and the J gene end by 4 bases; junction bases not matched to a gene: 7. The CDR3 length is 14 residues. The CDR3 coding sequence is TGTGCCACCGAGAACAGGGGGCCCACCGGGGAGCTGTTTTTT. Protein: CATENRGPTGELFF.

This clonotype was seen only a few times. This chain connects TRBV5-1 to TRBJ2-5; TRBD2 matches at 8 bases. Trimming at V came to 5 bases and at J to 1 base, leaving 7 bases not matched to a gene. Germline V CDR1 and CDR2: SGHRS, YFSETQ. The CDR3 consists of 15 residues. CDR3 nucleotides: TGCGCCAGCAGTTATGTAGCGGGGCGCCAAGAGACCCAGTACTTC. This sequence encodes CASSYVAGRQETQYF.

In its sample, this clonotype was seen a few times. The chain joins TRBV20-1 to TRBJ1-5, with no clear D. CDR3 length: 14 residues. Trimming took 4 bases from V and 7 from J, leaving 17 bases between them. The germline V gene encodes CDR1 DFQATT and CDR2 SNEGSKA (reference sequence). CDR3 nucleotides: TGCAGTGCTACCGCGGACGGGCCAAAGCAGCCCCAGCATTTT. Translated, it gives CSATADGPKQPQHF.

This clonotype has ten or more counts. The chain links TRBV9 to TRBJ1-5; 7 bases agree with TRBD1. The CDR3 extends over 14 amino acids. Germline assignment: CDR1 SGDLS and CDR2 YYNGEE. Trimming took 2 bases from V and 4 from J; bases not matched to a gene: 3. The CDR3, as DNA: TGTGCCAGCAGCGTGGGACAGCTTAATCAGCCCCAGCATTTT. Protein sequence: CASSVGQLNQPQHF.